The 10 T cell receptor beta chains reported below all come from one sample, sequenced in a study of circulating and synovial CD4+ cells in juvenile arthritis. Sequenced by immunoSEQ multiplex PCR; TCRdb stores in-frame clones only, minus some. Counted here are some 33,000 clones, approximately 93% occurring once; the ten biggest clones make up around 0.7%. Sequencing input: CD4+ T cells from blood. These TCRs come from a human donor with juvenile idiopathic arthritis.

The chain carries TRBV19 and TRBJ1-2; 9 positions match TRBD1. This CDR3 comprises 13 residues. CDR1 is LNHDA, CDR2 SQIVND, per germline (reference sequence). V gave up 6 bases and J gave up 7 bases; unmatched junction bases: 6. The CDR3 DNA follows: TGTGCCAGTAGCCCGACAGGGGGTGGTGGCTACACCTTC. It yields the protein CASSPTGGGGYTF.

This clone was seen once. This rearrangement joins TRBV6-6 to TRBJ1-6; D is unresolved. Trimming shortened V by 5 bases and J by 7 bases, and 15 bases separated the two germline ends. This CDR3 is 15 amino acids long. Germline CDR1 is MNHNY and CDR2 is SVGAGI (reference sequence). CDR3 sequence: CASSPGMLRNSPLHF. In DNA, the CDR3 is TGTGCCAGCAGTCCCGGGATGCTGAGGAATTCACCCCTCCACTTT.

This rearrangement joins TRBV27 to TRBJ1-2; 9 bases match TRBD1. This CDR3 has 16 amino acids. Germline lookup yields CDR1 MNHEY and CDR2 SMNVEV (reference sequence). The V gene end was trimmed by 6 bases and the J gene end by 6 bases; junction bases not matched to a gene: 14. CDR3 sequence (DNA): TGTGCCAGCAGGAAACCGGGACAGGGTTGGGGTGATGGCTACACCTTC. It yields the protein CASRKPGQGWGDGYTF.

The CDR3 spells CASSLTGSNQPQHF. The CDR3 DNA follows: TGTGCCAGTAGTCTCACAGGGAGCAATCAGCCCCAGCATTTT. The rearrangement links TRBV19 to TRBJ1-5, with a weak D call TRBD1 (6 bases). In germline, CDR1 is LNHDA, CDR2 SQIVND (reference sequence). Trimming left V 5 bases short and J 1 base short, with 9 bases between. CDR3 size: 14 residues.

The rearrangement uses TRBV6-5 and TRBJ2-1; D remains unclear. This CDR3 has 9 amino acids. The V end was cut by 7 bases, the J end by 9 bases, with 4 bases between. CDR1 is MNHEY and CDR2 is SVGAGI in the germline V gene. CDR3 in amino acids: CASIREQFF. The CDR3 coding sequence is TGTGCCAGCATCCGTGAGCAGTTCTTC.

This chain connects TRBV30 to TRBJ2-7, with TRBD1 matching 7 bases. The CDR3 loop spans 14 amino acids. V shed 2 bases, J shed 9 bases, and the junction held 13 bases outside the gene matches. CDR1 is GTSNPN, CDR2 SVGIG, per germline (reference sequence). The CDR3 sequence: CAWSPTGKSRGQYF. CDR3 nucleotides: TGTGCCTGGAGTCCGACAGGGAAATCTCGGGGGCAGTACTTC.

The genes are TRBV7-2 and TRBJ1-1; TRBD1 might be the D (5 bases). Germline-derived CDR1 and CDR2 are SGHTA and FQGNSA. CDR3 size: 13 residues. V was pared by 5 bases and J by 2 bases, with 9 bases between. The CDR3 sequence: CASSLDRNTEAFF. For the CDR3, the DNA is TGTGCCAGCAGCCTTGACAGAAACACTGAAGCTTTCTTT. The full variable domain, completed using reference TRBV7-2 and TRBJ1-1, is GAGVSQSPSNKVTEKGKDVELRCDPISGHTALYWYRQSLGQGLEFLIYFQGNSAPDKSGLPSDRFSAERTGGSVSTLTIQRTQQEDSAVYLCASSLDRNTEAFFGQGTRLTVV.

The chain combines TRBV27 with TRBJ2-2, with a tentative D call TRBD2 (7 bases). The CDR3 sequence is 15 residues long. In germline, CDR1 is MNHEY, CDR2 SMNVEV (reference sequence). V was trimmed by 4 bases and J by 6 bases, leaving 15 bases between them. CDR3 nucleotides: TGTGCCAGCAGTTCTAGGGGGGGTTATTCCGGGGAGCTGTTTTTT. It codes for CASSSRGGYSGELFF.

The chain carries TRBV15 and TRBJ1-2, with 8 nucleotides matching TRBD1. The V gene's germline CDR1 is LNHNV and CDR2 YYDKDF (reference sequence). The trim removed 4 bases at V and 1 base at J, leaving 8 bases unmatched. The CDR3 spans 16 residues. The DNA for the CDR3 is TGTGCCACCAGCAAAGACAGGGGAAACTATAACTATGGCTACACCTTC. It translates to CATSKDRGNYNYGYTF.

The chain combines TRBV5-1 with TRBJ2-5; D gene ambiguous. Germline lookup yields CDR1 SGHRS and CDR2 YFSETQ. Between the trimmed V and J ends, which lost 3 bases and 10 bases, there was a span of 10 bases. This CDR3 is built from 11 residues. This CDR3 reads CASSYDTYQYF. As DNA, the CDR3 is TGCGCCAGCAGCTACGACACCTACCAGTACTTC.